These 13 T cell receptor beta chains came from one sample sequenced in a study of regulatory T cells in long-lasting Graves disease. Time point defined: newly diagnosed GD, antithyroid drugs for less than 3 months. Generation of the TCR library employed RNA extracted from PBMCs. Library construction for TCR beta used iRepertoire HTBI primers and Arm-PCR of CDR3 regions. MiXCR, run by TCRdb on the multiplex PCR reads, gives a single entry per CDR3 protein. The sample lists about 460,000 distinct CDR3 sequences, roughly 15% seen once, with roughly 15% in the top ten. The same data also contributed to another study, on T cells in Graves' hyperthyroidism and ophthalmopathy.

The specimen was peripheral blood mononuclear cells (PBMCs), collected at new diagnosis, from a patient treated with antithyroid drugs. The receptors here all came from a woman between 45 and 60 years old with Graves disease.

V gene TRBV4-2 combines with J gene TRBJ2-1, with a possible D match to TRBD2 (6 bases). Germline V gives CDR1 LGHNA, CDR2 YNFKEQ. The CDR3 covers 16 residues. With 0 bases removed from V and 2 bases from J, the gap between germline ends came to 11 bases. CDR3 in DNA: TGTGCCAGCAGCCAAGATACTAGCCCTACCTACAATGAGCAGTTCTTC. It codes for CASSQDTSPTYNEQFF.

This clonotype was seen repeatedly, ten times or more. The chain recombines TRBV11-3 with TRBJ1-5, with unresolved D. The germline CDR1 and CDR2 sequences are SGHNT and YENEEA. V was pared by 7 bases and J by 5 bases, with 15 bases between. The CDR3 covers 14 residues. As DNA, the CDR3 is TGTGCCAGCATCCCTGGACGGGTAGATCAGCCCCAGCATTTT. Protein sequence: CASIPGRVDQPQHF.

This clonotype was counted between two and nine times. The genes are TRBV7-9 and TRBJ1-5; TRBD1 matches 8 bases. V lost 3 bases to trimming and J lost 5 bases; unmatched junction nucleotides: 6. Per the germline V gene, CDR1 is SEHNR and CDR2 is FQNEAQ (reference sequence). The CDR3 covers 15 residues. The CDR3 sequence is CASSLEAGGDQPQHF. The CDR3 region has the DNA TGTGCCAGCAGCTTGGAGGCAGGGGGCGATCAGCCCCAGCATTTT.

Written as DNA, the CDR3 is TGTGCCAGCAGCTTCGGGACAGGGTCTCAAAGCTCCTACAATGAGCAGTTCTTC. It specifies CASSFGTGSQSSYNEQFF. The chain is built from TRBV7-9 and TRBJ2-1, with 9 bases identical to TRBD1. This CDR3 has 18 residues. CDR1 and CDR2 from the germline V gene are SEHNR and FQNEAQ (reference sequence). The V and J ends lost 3 bases and 0 bases, in that order; junction bases with no gene match: 9.

The chain employs TRBV24-1 and TRBJ2-1; D not resolved. The germline CDR1 and CDR2 sequences are KGHDR and SFDVKD. The V end was cut by 9 bases, the J end by 2 bases, with 13 bases between. There are 14 residues in the CDR3. The CDR3 loop reads CATSPASTYNEQFF. Here the CDR3 DNA reads TGTGCCACCTCCCCGGCGTCAACCTACAATGAGCAGTTCTTC.

The chain uses TRBV6-2 or TRBV6-3 and TRBJ2-3; 12 nucleotides line up with TRBD2. The CDR3 runs 17 residues. The J segment lost 1 base and the V segment lost 10 bases, leaving 12 bases of the junction unmatched. Germline V lookup: CDR1 MNHEY, CDR2 SVGEGT. CDR3 protein: CATLRTSGVWGTDTQYF. For the CDR3, the DNA is TGTGCCACCCTACGGACTAGCGGGGTGTGGGGCACAGATACGCAGTATTTT.

Details on this clonotype: A much larger clone differs by one base, so this may be a read error. The rearrangement links TRBV9 to TRBJ1-1; TRBD1 matches 7 bases. V dropped 7 bases and J dropped 7; count of bases not matched to a gene: 10. The CDR3 sequence is 13 residues long. Germline values: CDR1 SGDLS, CDR2 YYNGEE. CDR3 sequence (DNA): TGTGCCAGCGGCGAAGGAGACAGGGATGAAGCTTTCTTT. Translating it yields CASGEGDRDEAFF.

This clonotype was counted only a few times. This may be a read error, as it is one base from a much larger clone. The CDR3 does not close with the conserved phenylalanine or tryptophan, likely indicating a read error. The DNA is left out, because the CDR3 cannot be placed on it with certainty; the CDR3 is given as TCRdb lists it. The chain employs TRBV28 and TRBJ2-1. The CDR3 is 13 amino acids long, termini counted. Germline loops: CDR1 MDHEN, CDR2 SYDVKM. CDR3 sequence: CASSPHLTRWAFL.

This clonotype was recorded a few times. The chain carries TRBV9 and TRBJ1-6, with D tentatively TRBD1 (5 bases). Trimming shortened V by 3 bases and J by 8 bases, and 18 bases separated the two germline ends. The CDR3 sequence is 16 residues long. Germline CDR1 reads SGDLS; CDR2 reads YYNGEE. This CDR3 reads CASSALGPRDDSPLHF. CDR3 in DNA: TGTGCCAGCAGCGCGTTGGGACCAAGGGACGATTCACCCCTCCACTTT.

This clonotype was seen only a few times. The junction and the germline gene differ at one end; a read error may be behind it. J is TRBJ2-7 and V is TRBV10-3; TRBD2 might be the D (5 bases). The CDR3 consists of 14 residues. CDR1 is ENHRY and CDR2 is SYGVKD in the germline V gene. CDR3 region: CAISQSGSSYEQYF. The CDR3 nucleotides are TGTGCCATCAGTCAGTCTGGGAGCTCCTACGAGCAGTACTTC.

This clonotype came up many times. This chain links TRBV7-9 with TRBJ2-5, with 8 positions matching TRBD1. The germline V gene encodes CDR1 SEHNR and CDR2 FQNEAQ (reference sequence). V lost 5 bases and J lost 4; bases outside the gene matches: 9. The CDR3 extends over 15 amino acids. In DNA, the CDR3 is TGTGCCAGCAGCCAGTCCAGGGGGCAACGAGAGACCCAGTACTTC. Its protein is CASSQSRGQRETQYF.

V is TRBV4-1 and J is TRBJ1-2, with 8 nucleotides matching TRBD1. CDR3 length: 16 amino acids. V dropped 2 bases and J dropped 0; count of bases not matched to a gene: 5. CDR1 is MGHRA, CDR2 YSYEKL, per germline. The CDR3 nucleotides are TGCGCCAGCAGCCAACCAAGACAGGGGACTAACTATGGCTACACCTTC. Residues: CASSQPRQGTNYGYTF.

Details on this clonotype: A much larger clonotype is one base distant, so this may be a read error. The CDR3 DNA reads TGTGCCAGCAGCGTAGATCCTCGGCGGGGGAGCTCCGACAATGAGCAGTTCTTC. Translated, it gives CASSVDPRRGSSDNEQFF. V is TRBV9 and J is TRBJ2-1, with 7 bases identical to TRBD2. The CDR3 runs to 18 residues. Germline CDR1 and CDR2: SGDLS and YYNGEE.